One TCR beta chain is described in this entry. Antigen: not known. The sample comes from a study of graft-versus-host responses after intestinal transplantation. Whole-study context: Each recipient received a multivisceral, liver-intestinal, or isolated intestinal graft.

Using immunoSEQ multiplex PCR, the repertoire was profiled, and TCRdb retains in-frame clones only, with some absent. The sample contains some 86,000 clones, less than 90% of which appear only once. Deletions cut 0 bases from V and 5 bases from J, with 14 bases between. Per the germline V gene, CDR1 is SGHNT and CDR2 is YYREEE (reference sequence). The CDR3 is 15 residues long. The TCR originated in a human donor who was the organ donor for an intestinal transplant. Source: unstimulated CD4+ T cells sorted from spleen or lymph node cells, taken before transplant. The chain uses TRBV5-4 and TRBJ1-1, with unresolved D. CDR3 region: CASSLASRQMTEAFF. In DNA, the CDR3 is TGTGCCAGCAGCTTGGCCTCGCGGCAGATGACTGAAGCTTTCTTT. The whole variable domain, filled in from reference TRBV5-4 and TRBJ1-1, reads ETGVTQSPTHLIKTRGQQVTLRCSSQSGHNTVSWYQQALGQGPQFIFQYYREEENGRGNFPPRFSGLQFPNYSSELNVNALELDDSALYLCASSLASRQMTEAFFGQGTRLTVV.